A single sample gave rise to the 10 T cell receptor beta chains below, sequenced in a study of patients and donors after allogeneic stem cell transplantation. From the RT-PCR reads, TCRdb called clonotypes with MiXCR, one entry per CDR3 protein. The sample shows 200,000 to 250,000 distinct CDR3 sequences, roughly an eighth of them seen only once. What was sequenced was blood, either unsorted or a sorted T cell fraction (not recorded which). The origin of the receptors is a human donor who was either an allogeneic HSCT recipient or a stem cell or donor lymphocyte infusion donor (not recorded which). It is not recorded whose cells these are; they may come from a transplant donor.

This clonotype was seen many times. The chain combines TRBV12-3 or TRBV12-4 with TRBJ1-1; 9 nucleotides line up with TRBD1. CDR3 size: 15 residues. The V and J ends lost 7 bases and 1 base, in that order; junction bases with no gene match: 7. CDR3 coding DNA: TGTGCCAGCATTCACAGGGGGCGTGGGAACACTGAAGCTTTCTTT. Translation gives CASIHRGRGNTEAFF.

This clonotype was seen more than once but under ten times. The rearrangement uses TRBV20-1 and TRBJ1-1; TRBD1 might be the D (5 bases). Germline V CDR1 and CDR2: DFQATT, SNEGSKA (reference sequence). The CDR3 extends over 14 amino acids. Trimming shortened V by 7 bases and J by 0 bases, and 15 bases separated the two germline ends. CDR3 DNA: TGCAGTGTACCTAGACGGGGCATGAACACTGAAGCTTTCTTT. Its translation is CSVPRRGMNTEAFF.

This chain uses TRBV5-6 with TRBJ2-3; D could derive from TRBD1 or TRBD2 (6 bases each). The V end was cut by 3 bases, the J end by 1 base, with 15 bases between. Per the germline V gene, CDR1 is SGHDT and CDR2 is YYEEEE. This CDR3 spans 16 amino acids. The CDR3: CASSSLPGAGTDTQYF. CDR3 nucleotides: TGTGCCAGCAGCTCTCTTCCGGGGGCGGGCACAGATACGCAGTATTTT.

Many counts were recorded for this clonotype. V is TRBV3-1 and J is TRBJ2-3; D tentatively reads TRBD1 or TRBD2 (5 bases each). CDR3 length: 13 amino acids. Trimming cost V 4 bases and J 4 bases, with 9 bases left between them. Looked up from germline, CDR1 is LGHDT and CDR2 is YNNKEL (reference sequence). The CDR3 coding sequence is TGTGCCAGCAGCCTCGGGACCGCAGATACGCAGTATTTT. Residues: CASSLGTADTQYF.

V and J are TRBV20-1 and TRBJ2-5; D not certain. Trimming stripped 3 bases from V and 4 bases from J, with 6 bases between. The germline V gene encodes CDR1 DFQATT and CDR2 SNEGSKA (reference sequence). CDR3 length equals 11 residues. CDR3 sequence (DNA): TGCAGTGCTAGTCCAGCAGAGACCCAGTACTTC. It specifies CSASPAETQYF.

This clonotype came up many times. The V and J genes are TRBV7-2 and TRBJ2-1; no firm D call. Deletions cut 1 base from V and 3 bases from J, with 4 bases between. Germline CDR1 and CDR2: SGHTA and FQGNSA. The length of the CDR3 is 13 residues. CDR3 DNA: TGTGCCAGCAGCTTAGAACACTACAATGAGCAGTTCTTC. The encoded protein is CASSLEHYNEQFF.

This clonotype was seen a few times. The chain combines TRBV7-9 with TRBJ1-4; 7 bases map to TRBD1. V gave up 4 bases and J gave up 7 bases; unmatched junction bases: 6. CDR3 length equals 14 residues. Germline V gene lookup returns CDR1 SEHNR and CDR2 FQNEAQ (reference sequence). CDR3 sequence (DNA): TGTGCCAGCAGCTCAGTACAGGGGAGTGAAAAACTGTTTTTT. Its translation is CASSSVQGSEKLFF.

This clonotype was seen more than once but under ten times. The genes are TRBV7-8 and TRBJ2-2, with 9 bases that match TRBD2. The CDR3 loop spans 14 amino acids. Trimming cost V 8 bases and J 5 bases; bases outside gene matches: 6. Germline V gene sequence: CDR1 SGHVS, CDR2 FQNEAQ. The DNA of the CDR3 is TGTGCCAGCCGCGGGGGGGACTCAACCGGGGAGCTGTTTTTT. This codes for CASRGGDSTGELFF.

In this sample, this clonotype turned up many times. The CDR3 reads CSAGGASDTGELFF. DNA for the CDR3: TGCAGCGCCGGAGGGGCCTCGGACACCGGGGAGCTGTTTTTT. This chain links TRBV29-1 with TRBJ2-2, with D perhaps matching TRBD2 (6 bases). This CDR3 is 14 amino acids long. The V gene lost 7 bases and the J gene lost 3 bases, with 15 bases spanning the gap. Per the germline V gene, CDR1 is SQVTM and CDR2 is ANQGSEA.

In its sample, this clonotype was seen a few times. The chain combines TRBV29-1 with TRBJ2-7, with D tentatively TRBD2 (6 bases). The CDR3 is made up of 13 amino acids. The germline gives CDR1 SQVTM, CDR2 ANQGSEA. Trimming shortened V by 3 bases and J by 4 bases, and 13 bases separated the two germline ends. DNA for the CDR3: TGCAGCGTTGACGGGGTCGGGGGTTACGAGCAGTACTTC. Its protein is CSVDGVGGYEQYF.